These T cell receptor beta chains were read from a single sample in a study. Via MiXCR, TCRdb re-called the 5' RACE reads, giving one row per CDR3 protein. In the table there are tens of thousands of distinct CDR3 sequences, 30% of which are singletons. Sequencing was carried out using tumor-infiltrating memory CD4+ T cells sorted from the breast tumor. Receptor source: a female donor with breast cancer. The CDR3 runs from the conserved cysteine through the conserved F or W. A D gene is named only where the DNA matches it firmly. Size values are once, few and many counts, or a class for expanded clones, and some rows have none.

cdr3_aa,cdr3_nt,v_call,clone_size,d_call,j_call
CASSPKQQNTEAFF,TGTGCCAGCAGCCCGAAACAGCAGAACACTGAAGCTTTCTTT,TRBV3-1,.,.,TRBJ1-1
CASSGTQVYEQYF,TGCGCCAGCAGCGGAACTCAAGTCTACGAGCAGTACTTC,TRBV4-1,.,.,TRBJ2-7
CASSPLGPGGYTF,TGTGCCAGCAGTCCCCTAGGGCCGGGGGGCTACACCTTC,TRBV6-5,few,.,TRBJ1-2
CASSFYETQYF,TGTGCCAGCAGCTTCTACGAGACCCAGTACTTC,TRBV7-9,few,.,TRBJ2-5
CASSDRKLGGVGELFF,TGTGCCAGCAGTGACCGCAAGCTGGGTGGTGTCGGGGAGCTGTTTTTT,TRBV12-3/TRBV12-4,.,.,TRBJ2-2
CASSLTEGTEAFF,TGTGCCAGCAGCCTAACCGAAGGCACTGAAGCTTTCTTT,TRBV7-9,many,.,TRBJ1-1
CASSGDRESKNIQYF,TGTGCCAGCAGTGGGGACAGGGAGTCCAAAAACATTCAGTACTTC,TRBV7-6,few,TRBD1,TRBJ2-4
CSAHLAGGQTGGLDTQYF,TGCAGTGCCCATCTAGCGGGAGGGCAAACAGGGGGGCTAGATACGCAGTATTTT,TRBV20-1,.,TRBD2,TRBJ2-3
CASSLRGQRETQYF,TGTGCCAGCAGCTTACGGGGACAGAGAGAGACCCAGTACTTC,TRBV7-3,.,TRBD1,TRBJ2-5
CASSLRTGGALEFF,TGTGCCAGCAGCTTAAGGACGGGGGGGGCCCTTGAGTTCTTC,TRBV7-9,few,TRBD2,TRBJ2-1
CSASDGGSYNSPLHF,TGCAGTGCTAGTGACGGCGGATCATATAATTCACCCCTCCACTTT,TRBV20-1,.,.,TRBJ1-6
CSVGQGYGNTIYF,TGCAGCGTCGGACAGGGCTATGGGAACACCATATATTTT,TRBV29-1,.,TRBD1,TRBJ1-3
CASSPTSQAAQETQYF,TGCGCCAGCAGCCCCACTTCGCAGGCCGCCCAAGAGACCCAGTACTTC,TRBV5-1,few,.,TRBJ2-5
CASSPEGTNEKLFF,TGTGCCAGCTCACCAGAGGGGACTAATGAAAAACTGTTTTTT,TRBV18,.,.,TRBJ1-4
CASTPLITDTQYF,TGTGCCAGCACCCCTCTGATAACAGATACGCAGTATTTT,TRBV12-3/TRBV12-4,.,.,TRBJ2-3
CASSQEFTRNNEQFF,TGCGCCAGCAGCCAAGAGTTTACCCGGAACAATGAGCAGTTCTTC,TRBV4-1,many,.,TRBJ2-1
CASSDQGAGELFF,TGTGCCAGCAGCGACCAGGGGGCCGGGGAGCTGTTTTTT,TRBV3-1,.,TRBD1,TRBJ2-2
CASSPTGTSEKLFF,TGTGCCAGCAGTCCGACAGGGACGAGTGAAAAACTGTTTTTT,TRBV6-5,few,TRBD1,TRBJ1-4
CASSLPGTGTDTQYF,TGTGCCAGCAGTTTACCCGGGACAGGCACAGATACGCAGTATTTT,TRBV12-3/TRBV12-4,few,TRBD1,TRBJ2-3